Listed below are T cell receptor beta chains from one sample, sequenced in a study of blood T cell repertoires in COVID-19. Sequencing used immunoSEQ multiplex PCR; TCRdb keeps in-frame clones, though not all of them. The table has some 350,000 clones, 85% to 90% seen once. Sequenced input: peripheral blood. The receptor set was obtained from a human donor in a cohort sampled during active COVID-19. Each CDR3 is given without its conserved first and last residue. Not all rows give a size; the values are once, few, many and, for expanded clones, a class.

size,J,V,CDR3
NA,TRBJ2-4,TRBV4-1,ASSPRGTTGSLAKNIQY
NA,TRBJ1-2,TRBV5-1,ASSSPGQANYGYT
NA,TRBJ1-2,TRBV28,ASSRTGSRDGYT
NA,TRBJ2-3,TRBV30,AWSLGPDTQY
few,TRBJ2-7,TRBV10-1,ASSESAGNSYEQY
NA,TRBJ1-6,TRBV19,ASSNQGDRDSPLH
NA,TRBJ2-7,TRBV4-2,ASSQGGSGRAGYEQY
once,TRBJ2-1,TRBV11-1,ASSLGGGGPHNEQF
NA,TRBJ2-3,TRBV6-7,ASSYSGLAGRTLCTDTQY
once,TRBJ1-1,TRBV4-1,ASSQPRRGSRTEAF
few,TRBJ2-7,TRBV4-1,ASSQVGGTGVQY
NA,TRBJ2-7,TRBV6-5,ASVRTSGNSGEQY
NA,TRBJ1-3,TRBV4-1,ASSPGRASQGSGNTIY
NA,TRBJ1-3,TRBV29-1,SVLSSGTAGNTIY
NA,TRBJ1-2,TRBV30,AWGQGQVYGYT
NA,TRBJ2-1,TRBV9,ASSVVSGKYGEQF
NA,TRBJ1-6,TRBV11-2,ASSAGQGYNSPLH
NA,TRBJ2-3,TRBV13,ASSLRAGGRTDTQY
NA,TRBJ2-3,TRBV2,ASSGRTRSTDTQY
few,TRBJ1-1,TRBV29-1,SVAGTVNTEAF
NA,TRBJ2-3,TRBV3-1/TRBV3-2,ASSPMAGSTDTQY
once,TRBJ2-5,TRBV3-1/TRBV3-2,ASSPGGGARETQY
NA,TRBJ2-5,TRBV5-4,ASSPSGGLQETQY
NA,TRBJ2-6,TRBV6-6,ASSYSQRSGANVLT
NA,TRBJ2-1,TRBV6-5,ASSYSGGAGEQF
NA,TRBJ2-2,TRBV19,ASSFRGGELF
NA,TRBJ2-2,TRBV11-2,ASSQLAGGNTGELF
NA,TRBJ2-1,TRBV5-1,ASSLEGTGGNEQF
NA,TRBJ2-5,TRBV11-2,ASSLGGDQETQY
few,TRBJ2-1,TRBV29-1,SVEQGAAYNEQF
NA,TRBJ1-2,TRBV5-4,ASSPNVQGVGYT
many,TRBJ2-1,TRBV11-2,ASSLGRIAGGPNEQF
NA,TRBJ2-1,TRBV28,ASSSPGQDSYNEQF
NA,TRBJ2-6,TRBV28,ASSFFQNSGANVLT
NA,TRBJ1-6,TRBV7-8,ASRATGRRSPLH
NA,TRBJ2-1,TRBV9,ASSVDSYNEQF
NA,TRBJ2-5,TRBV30,AWDLRGGETQY
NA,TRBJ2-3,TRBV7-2,ASSFNRLAGTTDTQY
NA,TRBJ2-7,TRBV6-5,ASSDRVGSYEQY